This T cell receptor beta chain was retrieved from a study of siplizumab effects on memory and regulatory T cells. General study findings and limits: No assignable naive or memory phenotype existed for roughly 80-97% of proliferating CD4+ or CD8+ clones. In the presence of siplizumab, alloreactive sequences traceable to unstimulated CD4+ memory cells were significantly reduced. In unstimulated cells, naive T cells appeared more diverse than memory T cells and seemed major alloresponse contributors.

About 91,000 TCR templates were measured in each sample. Profiled with immunoSEQ multiplex PCR; TCRdb holds only in-frame clones, not every one. The repertoire holds approximately 100,000 clones, roughly 94% seen once, with roughly 1.3% in the top ten. The CDR3 sequence is 15 residues long. Germline V CDR1 and CDR2: SGHVS, FNYEAQ. Trimming stripped 1 base from V and 2 bases from J, with 12 bases between. About this clone itself: No antigen is known for it.

This clonotype was obtained from a human donor in good health. Sequenced input: non-Treg CD4+ T cells sorted from blood. The V and J genes are TRBV7-6 and TRBJ2-7, with D maybe TRBD2 (6 bases). The CDR3 bases are TGTGCCAGCAGCTTAGGCCCTAGCGCAGCCTACGAGCAGTACTTC. Protein sequence: CASSLGPSAAYEQYF.